This TCR beta chain originates from a study of cytomegalovirus exposure and HLA in healthy donors. Whole-study findings and limits: A likely sequencing artifact accounted for one observed cluster of highly shared sequence variants. Researchers catalogued approximately 170 TCR beta chains as cytomegalovirus-associated. Several of the most significant clusters were apparently associated with common viral pathogens in a later analysis.

PCR involved 60 Vbeta and 13 Jbeta primers. Measured with immunoSEQ multiplex PCR; TCRdb has only the in-frame clones, and not every one. There are over 50,000 clones in the sample; roughly 80% occur only once, and roughly 1.8% lies in the top ten. Germline CDR1 reads SGHKS; CDR2 reads YYEKEE (reference sequence). With 2 bases clipped from V and 4 bases from J, the junction kept 5 bases outside the gene matches. The CDR3 sequence is 14 residues long. Of note for this clone: The antigen is not known.

The TCR sequence derives from a man aged 35 to 55 in good health and CMV-seronegative. Input material: PBMCs. The rearrangement uses TRBV5-5 and TRBJ2-7; TRBD2 agrees at 8 bases. The CDR3 region has the DNA TGTGCCAGCAGCTTAGCGGGGGCGGAATACGAGCAGTACTTC. Translated, it gives CASSLAGAEYEQYF.